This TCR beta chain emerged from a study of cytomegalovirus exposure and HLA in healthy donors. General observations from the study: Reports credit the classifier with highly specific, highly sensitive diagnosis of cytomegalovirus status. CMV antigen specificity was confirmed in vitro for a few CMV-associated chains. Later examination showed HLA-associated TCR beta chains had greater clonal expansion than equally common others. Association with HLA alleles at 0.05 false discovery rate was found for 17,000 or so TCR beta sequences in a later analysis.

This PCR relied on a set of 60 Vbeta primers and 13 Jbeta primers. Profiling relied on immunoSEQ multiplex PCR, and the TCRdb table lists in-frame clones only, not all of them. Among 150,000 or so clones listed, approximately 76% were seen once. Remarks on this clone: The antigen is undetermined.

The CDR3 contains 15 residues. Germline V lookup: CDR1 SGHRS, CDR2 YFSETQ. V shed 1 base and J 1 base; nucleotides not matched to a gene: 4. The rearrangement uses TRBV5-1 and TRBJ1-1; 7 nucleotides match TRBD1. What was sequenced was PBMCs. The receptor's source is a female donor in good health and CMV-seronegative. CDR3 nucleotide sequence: TGCGCCAGCAGCTTGTGGGCAGGGGGGAACACTGAAGCTTTCTTT. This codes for CASSLWAGGNTEAFF.